The TCR beta chain described here comes from a study of T cells after yellow fever vaccination. MiXCR, run by TCRdb on the 5' RACE reads, gives a single entry per CDR3 protein. Among under 600,000 distinct CDR3 sequences, approximately 13% were seen once, and the ten largest hold around an eighth. This clonotype turned up a few times. The CDR3 extends over 15 amino acids. Germline assignment: CDR1 SGHTA and CDR2 FQGNSA. V was trimmed by 2 bases and J by 4 bases, leaving 14 bases between them. The source material was PBMCs, sampled on the day of the yellow fever booster vaccination. The sequence was obtained from a man aged 25 to 40 who received the YFV17D yellow fever vaccine. The chain is built from TRBV7-2 and TRBJ2-5, with D hard to call. CDR3 sequence reads: CASSLSRAVTETQYF. CDR3 bases: TGTGCCAGCAGCTTATCTCGGGCGGTGACAGAGACCCAGTACTTC.